This TCR beta chain was captured in a study of regulatory T cells in long-lasting Graves disease. Study-level findings and limits: Patients with persistent Graves' had lower TCR diversity than newly diagnosed patients.

With respect to this clonotype: Its specificity is unknown.

Time point described: newly diagnosed GD, antithyroid drugs for less than 3 months. The TCR library used RNA extracted from PBMCs. To make TCR beta libraries, researchers used iRepertoire HTBI primers and Arm-PCR of CDR3 regions. TCRdb reprocessed the multiplex PCR reads via MiXCR and lists one record per CDR3 protein. The sample gives under 800,000 distinct CDR3 sequences, approximately 15% of which show up once; under 20% is in the top ten. These data also formed part of another study, on T cells in Graves' hyperthyroidism and ophthalmopathy. That work states: If no ophthalmopathy progression occurred within 18 months, Graves' hyperthyroidism was stable. Ophthalmopathy onset followed model prediction by a median approximately seven months.

This TCR derives from a woman aged 25-40 years with Graves disease. The material was peripheral blood mononuclear cells (PBMCs), obtained at new diagnosis, from a patient treated with antithyroid drugs.

The CDR3 sequence is CSATGLAGVTDTQYF. CDR3 DNA sequence: TGCAGTGCTACGGGACTAGCGGGAGTGACAGATACGCAGTATTTT. This chain links TRBV20-1 with TRBJ2-3; 14 nucleotides align to TRBD2. Per germline, CDR1 DFQATT and CDR2 SNEGSKA (reference sequence). The CDR3 has 15 residues. Losses at the gene ends were 4 bases for V and 3 bases for J; bases not matched to a gene: 3.